This T cell receptor beta chain was observed in a study of T-cell reconstitution after alpha-beta-depleted transplantation in children. Researchers prepared the TCRbeta library using unique molecular identifiers, the study reports. In TCRdb, the PCR reads were re-called with MiXCR into one record per CDR3 protein. The repertoire holds some 200,000 distinct CDR3 sequences, with around 9.5% as singletons. This clonotype was picked up many times. V was clipped by 2 bases and J by 2 bases, with 16 bases between them. CDR1 is SGHDN and CDR2 is FVKESK in the germline V gene. This CDR3 has 16 amino acids. The chain recombines TRBV14 with TRBJ2-7; the D gene is possibly TRBD1 (5 bases). The clonotype was recovered from a human donor who donated a stem cell graft to a child with acute lymphoblastic leukemia. The sequenced sample was PBMCs from the stem cell graft donor, obtained from the stem cell graft. The CDR3, as DNA: TGTGCCAGCAGCCAATCCGACAGAAGAGCAACCTACGAGCAGTACTTC. This encodes CASSQSDRRATYEQYF. Full variable domain (outside the CDR3, taken from reference TRBV14 and TRBJ2-7): EAGVTQFPSHSVIEKGQTVTLRCDPISGHDNLYWYRRVMGKEIKFLLHFVKESKQDESGMPNNRFLAERTGGTYSTLKVQPAELEDSGVYFCASSQSDRRATYEQYFGPGTRLTVT.